The 14 T cell receptor beta chains presented below share a single source sample, sequenced in a study of T-cell memory formation after mild COVID-19. TCRdb processed the 5' RACE reads anew with MiXCR; each CDR3 protein has one entry. The data show roughly 300,000 distinct CDR3 sequences, with roughly 13% seen just once and about 24% held by the top ten. The material sequenced was PBMCs or a T cell subset sorted from them (not recorded which). The source is a young man who had mild COVID-19 (a few samples of this study predate the infection). Cell type and time point are not known.

The rearrangement joins TRBV29-1 to TRBJ2-7; 10 bases are shared with TRBD1. J gave up 5 bases and V 7 bases, and 5 bases lay outside the gene matches. The CDR3 length is 12 residues. CDR1 is SQVTM, CDR2 ANQGSEA, per germline. CDR3 DNA sequence: TGCAGCGCAACCGGGACAGGGGACGAGCAGTACTTC. Translated: CSATGTGDEQYF.

The table lists this clonotype with many counts. The rearrangement uses TRBV29-1 and TRBJ2-5, with D unclear. The CDR3 consists of 12 residues. The V end lost 4 bases, the J end lost 5 bases, and 11 bases lay between the germline ends. Germline V gene lookup returns CDR1 SQVTM and CDR2 ANQGSEA. In DNA form, the CDR3 reads TGCAGCGTTGTAACTTTTGGTGAGACCCAGTACTTC. Translating gives CSVVTFGETQYF.

This clonotype came up a few times. This chain connects TRBV6-5 to TRBJ2-5, with D maybe TRBD2 (5 bases). The germline CDR1 and CDR2 sequences are MNHEY and SVGAGI. V was shortened by 8 bases and J by 2 bases, with 15 bases between the two germline ends. The CDR3 has 14 residues. CDR3 sequence: CASATPGKQETQYF. As DNA, the CDR3 is TGTGCCAGCGCCACCCCGGGGAAACAAGAGACCCAGTACTTC.

This clonotype was recorded a few times. The V gene is TRBV7-2, the J gene TRBJ2-5; 8 bases align to TRBD1. The V gene's germline CDR1 is SGHTA and CDR2 FQGNSA. With 5 bases clipped from V and 4 bases from J, the junction kept 9 bases outside the gene matches. The CDR3 is made up of 15 amino acids. CDR3 residues: CASSRMGQDGETQYF. As DNA, the CDR3 is TGTGCCAGCAGCAGAATGGGACAGGACGGAGAGACCCAGTACTTC. The complete variable domain, with remaining parts taken from reference TRBV7-2 and TRBJ2-5, reads GAGVSQSPSNKVTEKGKDVELRCDPISGHTALYWYRQSLGQGLEFLIYFQGNSAPDKSGLPSDRFSAERTGGSVSTLTIQRTQQEDSAVYLCASSRMGQDGETQYFGPGTRLLVL.

This clonotype came up a few times. The rearrangement joins TRBV19 to TRBJ1-5, with a tentative D call TRBD1 (6 bases). V lost 4 bases and J lost 7, with 11 bases in between. Germline V gene sequence: CDR1 LNHDA, CDR2 SQIVND (reference sequence). The CDR3 runs 13 residues. The CDR3 DNA reads TGTGCCAGTAGTACTCGGACAGACCAGCCCCAGCATTTT. This translates into CASSTRTDQPQHF. Full variable domain (rest looked up from reference TRBV19 and TRBJ1-5): DGGITQSPKYLFRKEGQNVTLSCEQNLNHDAMYWYRQDPGQGLRLIYYSQIVNDFQKGDIAEGYSVSREKKESFPLTVTSAQKNPTAFYLCASSTRTDQPQHFGDGTRLSIL.

The V call is TRBV4-3, the J call TRBJ2-7, with 7 bases matching TRBD2. J gave up 6 bases and V 6 bases, and 8 bases lay outside the gene matches. The germline V gene has CDR1 LGHNA and CDR2 YSLEER. The CDR3 is made up of 13 amino acids. This CDR3 reads CASREREGGEQYF. The CDR3 region has the DNA TGCGCCAGCAGGGAGAGGGAGGGCGGCGAGCAGTACTTC.

The sample holds a few counts of this clonotype. The rearrangement joins TRBV4-3 to TRBJ1-2; no firm D call. This CDR3 has 15 residues. Germline loops: CDR1 LGHNA, CDR2 YSLEER. V was cut by 1 base and J by 4 bases, with 13 bases left in between. The CDR3 sequence is CASSQARAGGYGYTF. The CDR3 region has the DNA TGCGCCAGCAGCCAAGCCCGCGCCGGCGGCTATGGCTACACCTTC.

There are a few counts of this clonotype. The rearrangement links TRBV20-1 to TRBJ2-5, with 7 bases fitting TRBD2. Germline V gene lookup returns CDR1 DFQATT and CDR2 SNEGSKA (reference sequence). The J segment lost 4 bases and the V segment lost 7 bases, leaving 6 bases of the junction unmatched. The CDR3 sequence is 12 residues long. The CDR3 sequence: CSGRGRRETQYF. The CDR3 DNA reads as TGCAGTGGGCGGGGGAGGAGAGAGACCCAGTACTTC.

This clonotype was counted between two and nine times. The J gene is TRBJ2-5, the V gene TRBV29-1, with D hard to call. V lost 2 bases to trimming and J lost 2 bases, with 6 bases between them. The CDR3 length is 12 residues. Germline CDR1 is SQVTM and CDR2 is ANQGSEA. DNA of the CDR3: TGCAGCGTTGAACGCAGGCAAGAGACCCAGTACTTC. Protein product: CSVERRQETQYF.

This clonotype has only a few counts. Here the CDR3 DNA reads TGTGCCAGCAGTCCCAACAGGGGCTCCTACGAGCAGTACGTC. Its protein is CASSPNRGSYEQYV. J is TRBJ2-7 and V is TRBV28; 7 bases map to TRBD1. The germline V gene has CDR1 MDHEN and CDR2 SYDVKM. The junction had 4 bases not matched to a gene; V was cut back by 5 bases and J by 0 bases. The CDR3 totals 14 residues.

This clonotype was observed a few times. The chain employs TRBV15 and TRBJ1-1; 8 positions agree with TRBD1. With V trimmed by 5 bases and J by 5 bases, 10 bases remained unmatched. Germline loops: CDR1 LNHNV, CDR2 YYDKDF (reference sequence). The CDR3 covers 15 residues. The CDR3 DNA reads as TGTGCCACCAGCTCCCGGACAGGGAGATGGACTGAAGCTTTCTTT. Its translation is CATSSRTGRWTEAFF.

The chain uses TRBV6-1 and TRBJ1-2, with D unclear. The CDR3 has 12 residues. The V gene's germline CDR1 is MNHNS and CDR2 SASEGT. V was shortened by 6 bases and J by 4 bases, with 9 bases between the two germline ends. In nucleotides, the CDR3 is TGTGCCAGCAGCGACGGGTTCTATGGCTACACCTTC. It encodes CASSDGFYGYTF.

This clonotype occurred a few times. This rearrangement joins TRBV11-1 to TRBJ2-5, with TRBD2 identical over 9 bases. The V gene end was trimmed by 5 bases and the J gene end by 1 base; junction bases not matched to a gene: 8. Germline V gene sequence: CDR1 SGHAT, CDR2 FQDESV (reference sequence). This CDR3 has 16 residues. Here the CDR3 DNA reads TGTGCCAGCAGCCCAAGGACTAGCGTGGTCCAAGAGACCCAGTACTTC. It specifies CASSPRTSVVQETQYF.

The chain is built from TRBV3-1 and TRBJ1-5; unclear D gene. The CDR3 spans 16 residues. Trimming pared 5 bases from V and 5 bases from J, leaving 19 bases between. Per germline, CDR1 LGHDT and CDR2 YNNKEL (reference sequence). CDR3 DNA sequence: TGTGCCAGCAGCATGCATCCGGGGAGTGGTGATCAGCCCCAGCATTTT. The encoded protein is CASSMHPGSGDQPQHF. The entire variable domain, with the rest obtained from reference TRBV3-1 and TRBJ1-5, is as follows: DTAVSQTPKYLVTQMGNDKSIKCEQNLGHDTMYWYKQDSKKFLKIMFSYNNKELIINETVPNRFSPKSPDKAHLNLHINSLELGDSAVYFCASSMHPGSGDQPQHFGDGTRLSIL.